A single sample gave rise to the 21 T cell receptor beta chains below, sequenced in a study of Ad26.COV2.S vaccination and SARS-CoV-2 variants. This table comes from immunoSEQ multiplex PCR, and its TCRdb copy is limited to in-frame clones, with some not included. Here the sample spans some 320,000 clones, around 84% being singletons. Treatment denoted: over 15 received Ad26.COV2.S at low or high dose, single or two shots; five or six received placebo; per-sample allocation not given. On day 63 after the first injection, vaccine and placebo recipients gave samples. Sequencing used peripheral blood, obtained in a trial of Ad26.COV2.S vaccine versus placebo. These receptors originate from a person aged 18-65 years who received the Ad26.COV2.S COVID-19 vaccine or a placebo.

The V and J genes are TRBV7-2 and TRBJ2-7, with 9 positions matching TRBD2. After removal of 5 bases from V and 2 bases from J, the junction contained 13 bases not matched to a gene. CDR3 length: 17 amino acids. Germline V gives CDR1 SGHTA, CDR2 FQGNSA. CDR3 in amino acids: CASSPPYSTSGPYEQYF. CDR3 sequence (DNA): TGTGCCAGCAGCCCTCCCTATTCGACTAGCGGACCCTACGAGCAGTACTTC.

The rearrangement links TRBV12-5 to TRBJ2-1; D is perhaps TRBD1 (5 bases). V was clipped by 2 bases and J by 7 bases, with 9 bases between them. Germline assignment: CDR1 LGHNT and CDR2 FRNRAP. CDR3 length equals 13 residues. CDR3 DNA sequence: TGTGCTAGTGGTTTGACCCCAGGGAATGAGCAGTTCTTC. Its translation: CASGLTPGNEQFF. Variable domain in full (rest from reference TRBV12-5 and TRBJ2-1): DARVTQTPRHKVTEMGQEVTMRCQPILGHNTVFWYRQTMMQGLELLAYFRNRAPLDDSGMPKDRFSAEMPDATLATLKIQPSEPRDSAVYFCASGLTPGNEQFFGPGTRLTVL.

V is TRBV5-1 and J is TRBJ1-2, with D possibly TRBD1 on 5 matching bases. The V end lost 2 bases, the J end lost 7 bases, and 15 bases lay between the germline ends. Looked up from germline, CDR1 is SGHRS and CDR2 is YFSETQ. CDR3 size: 14 residues. Here the CDR3 DNA reads TGCGCCAGCAGCTTATACGAGGGGCTTAGTGGCTACACCTTC. Protein product: CASSLYEGLSGYTF.

The rearrangement joins TRBV5-1 to TRBJ2-7, with D possibly TRBD2 on 5 matching bases. The CDR3 is 13 amino acids. The V end lost 5 bases, the J end lost 2 bases, and 11 bases lay between the germline ends. The germline CDR1 and CDR2 sequences are SGHRS and YFSETQ. The CDR3 here is CASSLSGTYEQYF. The CDR3 DNA sequence: TGCGCCAGCAGTCTATCCGGGACCTACGAGCAGTACTTC.

The V gene is TRBV7-9, the J gene TRBJ2-1, with a tentative D call TRBD1 (6 bases). In germline, CDR1 is SEHNR, CDR2 FQNEAQ (reference sequence). This CDR3 is 16 amino acids long. Trimming pared 6 bases from V and 0 bases from J, leaving 15 bases between. CDR3 sequence (DNA): TGTGCCAGCAGTCGAGGGGTAGGGGGCTCCTACAATGAGCAGTTCTTC. It translates to CASSRGVGGSYNEQFF. The complete variable domain, with remaining parts taken from reference TRBV7-9 and TRBJ2-1, reads DTGVSQNPRHKITKRGQNVTFRCDPISEHNRLYWYRQTLGQGPEFLTYFQNEAQLEKSRLLSDRFSAERPKGSFSTLEIQRTEQGDSAMYLCASSRGVGGSYNEQFFGPGTRLTVL.

The gene calls are TRBV7-8 and TRBJ1-6; weak D call: TRBD1 (5 bases). Germline CDR1 reads SGHVS; CDR2 reads FQNEAQ. The CDR3 runs to 13 residues. V lost 4 bases and J 12 bases, leaving 13 bases between the germline ends. CDR3 nucleotides: TGTGCCAGCAGCTCCAGACCAGACAGACCCCTCCACTTT. Translated, it gives CASSSRPDRPLHF.

The CDR3 DNA reads TGTGCCATCAGTGACTCGGTTAAACAGGGCATAGTTAACTATGGCTACACCTTC. Its protein product is CAISDSVKQGIVNYGYTF. This chain joins TRBV10-3 and TRBJ1-2; D may be TRBD1 (6 bases). The V end was cut by 3 bases, the J end by 1 base, with 21 bases between. Germline lookup yields CDR1 ENHRY and CDR2 SYGVKD. The CDR3 spans 18 residues.

V usage is TRBV19 and J usage is TRBJ1-2; 7 nucleotides match TRBD1. CDR1 and CDR2 from the germline V gene are LNHDA and SQIVND (reference sequence). The V and J ends lost 1 base and 7 bases, in that order; junction bases with no gene match: 6. The CDR3 sequence is 14 residues long. CDR3 bases: TGTGCCAGTAGTATAGGACAGGGTCGTTTTGGCTACACCTTC. The encoded protein is CASSIGQGRFGYTF.

The V call is TRBV7-2, the J call TRBJ1-4; D is possibly TRBD1 (6 bases). Trimming pared 5 bases from V and 5 bases from J, leaving 12 bases between. The germline CDR1 and CDR2 sequences are SGHTA and FQGNSA. The CDR3 has 14 amino acids. CDR3 region: CASSKGGRNEKLFF. CDR3 sequence (DNA): TGTGCCAGCAGCAAAGGGGGAAGAAATGAAAAACTGTTTTTT.

This chain connects TRBV19 to TRBJ2-6; 8 bases are shared with TRBD1. The CDR3 runs 16 residues. After removal of 6 bases from V and 0 bases from J, the junction contained 4 bases not matched to a gene. Germline lookup yields CDR1 LNHDA and CDR2 SQIVND (reference sequence). DNA of the CDR3: TGTGCCAGTAGGAGGACAGGGAACTCTGGGGCCAACGTCCTGACTTTC. It codes for CASRRTGNSGANVLTF.

The chain uses TRBV6-5 and TRBJ2-7, with 7 bases aligning to TRBD1. The CDR3 totals 16 residues. The germline CDR1 and CDR2 sequences are MNHEY and SVGAGI. After removal of 4 bases from V and 0 bases from J, the junction contained 9 bases not matched to a gene. The CDR3 DNA reads as TGTGCCAGCAGTTCGACAGGGATTAGGAGCTCCTACGAGCAGTACTTC. This sequence encodes CASSSTGIRSSYEQYF.

V gene TRBV5-1 combines with J gene TRBJ2-7, with 7 bases lining up with TRBD1. The CDR3 covers 16 residues. Trimming removed 5 bases from V and 4 bases from J; junction bases left unmatched: 15. In germline, CDR1 is SGHRS, CDR2 YFSETQ. The CDR3 nucleotides are TGCGCCAGCAGAAGCCCGGGGCAGGGGGTTTCTTACGAGCAGTACTTC. This codes for CASRSPGQGVSYEQYF.

The V and J genes are TRBV29-1 and TRBJ1-4; no firm D call. CDR3 length equals 14 residues. Between the trimmed V and J ends, which lost 5 bases and 0 bases, there was a span of 10 bases. Germline V gives CDR1 SQVTM, CDR2 ANQGSEA. The CDR3 reads CSVSVGPTNEKLFF. In DNA, the CDR3 is TGCAGCGTTTCGGTGGGCCCAACTAATGAAAAACTGTTTTTT.

This clone was recorded once. The CDR3 sequence is CATNPVGSGSPLHF. DNA for the CDR3: TGTGCCACCAACCCGGTAGGTTCGGGTTCACCCCTCCACTTT. The chain couples TRBV30 to TRBJ1-6, with unresolved D. The CDR3 runs to 14 residues. V lost 8 bases and J lost 9, with 20 bases in between. Germline V lookup: CDR1 GTSNPN, CDR2 SVGIG (reference sequence).

The V and J genes are TRBV27 and TRBJ1-5; D gene uncertain. Between the trimmed V and J ends, which lost 4 bases and 5 bases, there was a span of 9 bases. Germline V gene lookup returns CDR1 MNHEY and CDR2 SMNVEV (reference sequence). The CDR3 extends over 13 amino acids. The CDR3 sequence: CASSSRRDQPQHF. Here the CDR3 DNA reads TGTGCCAGCAGTTCGCGGAGGGATCAGCCCCAGCATTTT.

The chain links TRBV28 to TRBJ1-2; the D gene is possibly TRBD1 (5 bases). This CDR3 is built from 15 residues. The germline CDR1 and CDR2 sequences are MDHEN and SYDVKM. The germline V and J ends were trimmed by 6 bases and 6 bases, with 20 bases remaining between them. CDR3: CASSSPSIGGNGYTF. The CDR3 region has the DNA TGTGCCAGCAGCAGCCCCTCGATCGGGGGAAATGGCTACACCTTC.

The chain recombines TRBV29-1 with TRBJ1-2, with TRBD1 matching 10 bases. Germline V gene lookup returns CDR1 SQVTM and CDR2 ANQGSEA. After removal of 4 bases from V and 9 bases from J, the junction contained 11 bases not matched to a gene. There are 14 residues in the CDR3. Here the CDR3 reads CSVATTGGEESYTF. For the CDR3, the DNA is TGCAGCGTTGCCACGACAGGGGGCGAGGAGAGCTACACCTTC.

The rearrangement joins TRBV4-3 to TRBJ2-3, with D possibly TRBD1 on 5 matching bases. V was pared by 4 bases and J by 4 bases, with 12 bases between. The CDR3 has 14 amino acids. Germline CDR1 LGHNA, CDR2 YSLEER. The CDR3: CASSPSQGADTQYF. In DNA form, the CDR3 reads TGCGCCAGCAGCCCCTCGCAAGGGGCAGATACGCAGTATTTT.

The chain joins TRBV7-6 to TRBJ2-1; D possibly corresponds to TRBD2 (7 bases). This CDR3 has 14 residues. The germline CDR1 and CDR2 sequences are SGHVS and FNYEAQ. V lost 0 bases to trimming and J lost 7 bases, with 10 bases between them. CDR3 sequence reads: CASSLAGGQNEQFF. The DNA of the CDR3 is TGTGCCAGCAGCTTAGCGGGGGGGCAGAATGAGCAGTTCTTC.

The chain recombines TRBV10-3 with TRBJ2-7; D is ambiguous. V dropped 6 bases and J dropped 7 bases, with 13 bases sitting between them. The CDR3 sequence is 12 residues long. Germline CDR1 is ENHRY and CDR2 is SYGVKD. The CDR3 coding sequence is TGTGCCATCAGGGGCGATAATAGGGAGCAGTACTTC. Residues: CAIRGDNREQYF.

The chain employs TRBV2 and TRBJ1-2; 7 nucleotides agree with TRBD1. The ends lost 8 bases at V and 0 bases at J; junction bases unmatched: 12. Germline V gene lookup returns CDR1 SNHLY and CDR2 FYNNEI. This CDR3 region has 16 residues. The CDR3 DNA reads TGTGCCAGCGCCAAAACCGGGACAGCGGCTAACTATGGCTACACCTTC. Protein sequence: CASAKTGTAANYGYTF.